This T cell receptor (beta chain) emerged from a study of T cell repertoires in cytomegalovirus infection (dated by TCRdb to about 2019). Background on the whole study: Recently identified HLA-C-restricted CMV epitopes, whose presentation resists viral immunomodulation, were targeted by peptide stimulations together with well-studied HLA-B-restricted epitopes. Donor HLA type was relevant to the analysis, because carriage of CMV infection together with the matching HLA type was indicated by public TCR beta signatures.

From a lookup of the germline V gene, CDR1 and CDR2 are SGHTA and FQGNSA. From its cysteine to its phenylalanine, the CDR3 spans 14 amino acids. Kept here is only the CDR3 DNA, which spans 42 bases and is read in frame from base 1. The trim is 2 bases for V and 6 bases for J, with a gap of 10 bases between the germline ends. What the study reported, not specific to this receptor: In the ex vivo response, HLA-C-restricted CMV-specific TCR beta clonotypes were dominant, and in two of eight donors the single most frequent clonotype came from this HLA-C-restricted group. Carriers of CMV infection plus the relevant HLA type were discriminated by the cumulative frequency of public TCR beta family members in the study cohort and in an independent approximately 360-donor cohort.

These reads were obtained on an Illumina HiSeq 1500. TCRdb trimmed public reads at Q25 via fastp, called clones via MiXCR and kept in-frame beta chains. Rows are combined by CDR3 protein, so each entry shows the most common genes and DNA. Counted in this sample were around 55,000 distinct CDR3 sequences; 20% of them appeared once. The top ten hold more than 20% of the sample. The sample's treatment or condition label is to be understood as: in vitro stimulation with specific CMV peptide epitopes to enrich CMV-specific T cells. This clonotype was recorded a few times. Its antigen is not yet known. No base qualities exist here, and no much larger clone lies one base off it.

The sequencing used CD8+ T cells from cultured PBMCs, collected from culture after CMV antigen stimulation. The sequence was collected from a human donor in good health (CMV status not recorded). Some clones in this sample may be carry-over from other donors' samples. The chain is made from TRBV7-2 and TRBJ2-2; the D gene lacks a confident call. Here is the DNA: TGTGCCAGCAGCTTAAAACATCGGGCCGGGGAGCTGTTTTTT. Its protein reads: CASSLKHRAGELFF.